The rows below give T cell receptor beta chains drawn from one sample of a study of blood T cells in healthy people across ages. From the 5' RACE reads, TCRdb called clonotypes with MiXCR, one entry per CDR3 protein. The profile shows about 1.6 million distinct CDR3 sequences, roughly a third of them singletons. The sequenced sample consisted of blood. Receptors were obtained from a woman in her twenties or thirties in good health. CDR3s include the opening cysteine and the closing phenylalanine or tryptophan. The D gene is left open where the match is weak. Part of the rows lack a size; the others show once, few, many or a class for expanded clones.

cdr3_aa | cdr3_nt | j_call | clone_size | d_call | v_call
CASSAGGLDRETQYF | TGCGCCAGCAGCGCCGGAGGACTAGATCGGGAGACCCAGTACTTC | TRBJ2-5 | - | TRBD2 | TRBV5-1
CASSLVEDGANEKLFF | TGTGCCAGCAGCTTGGTGGAGGACGGGGCTAATGAAAAACTGTTTTTT | TRBJ1-4 | - | - | TRBV5-4
CASSTLSGFKEDGYTF | TGTGCCAGTAGTACACTTTCGGGATTCAAGGAGGATGGCTACACCTTC | TRBJ1-2 | - | - | TRBV19
CASSFSSLGGYTF | TGTGCCAGCAGTTTCTCCTCCTTAGGCGGCTACACCTTC | TRBJ1-2 | - | - | TRBV6-5
CSADDRGKNIQYF | TGCAGTGCCGACGACAGGGGAAAAAACATTCAGTACTTC | TRBJ2-4 | - | TRBD1 | TRBV20-1
CASSSRRDRANEQFF | TGTGCCAGCAGTTCCCGCCGGGACAGGGCCAATGAGCAGTTCTTC | TRBJ2-1 | - | TRBD1 | TRBV6-1
CASRPRDRGGNGYSYTF | TGCGCCAGCCGCCCCAGGGATAGAGGGGGGAATGGCTATAGCTACACCTTC | TRBJ1-2 | - | - | TRBV4-1
CASSLRSSGRTPYEQYF | TGTGCCAGCAGTTTACGGTCTAGCGGGAGGACTCCCTACGAGCAGTACTTC | TRBJ2-7 | - | TRBD2 | TRBV27
CASSSETDPKETQYF | TGTGCCAGCAGTTCCGAGACAGACCCTAAAGAGACCCAGTACTTC | TRBJ2-5 | - | - | TRBV2
CAETGTESNQPQHF | TGCGCCGAAACCGGGACAGAAAGCAATCAGCCCCAGCATTTT | TRBJ1-5 | - | TRBD1 | TRBV5-1
CASSPTGALPETQYF | TGTGCCAGCAGTCCTACGGGGGCCCTTCCGGAGACCCAGTACTTC | TRBJ2-5 | few | - | TRBV5-6
CVASGHLQETQYF | TGTGTCGCCTCGGGACACCTCCAAGAGACCCAGTACTTC | TRBJ2-5 | - | - | TRBV30
CASSTRAPYEQYF | TGTGCCAGCAGTACTCGGGCTCCCTACGAGCAGTACTTC | TRBJ2-7 | many | - | TRBV27
CASSPQSNRGGGYEQYF | TGTGCCAGCTCACCACAGAGCAACAGGGGCGGAGGCTACGAGCAGTACTTC | TRBJ2-7 | - | TRBD1 | TRBV18
CASSLGDKDTQYF | TGTGCCAGCAGTTTAGGCGACAAGGATACGCAGTATTTT | TRBJ2-3 | - | - | TRBV12-3/TRBV12-4
CASSLGTGRDDTQYF | TGCGCCAGCAGCTTGGGTACAGGGCGAGATGATACGCAGTATTTT | TRBJ2-3 | - | - | TRBV5-1
CASSHRPNDRGYTF | TGTGCCAGCAGCCACAGGCCCAACGACAGGGGCTACACCTTC | TRBJ1-2 | few | - | TRBV3-1
CSAGPLSTEAFF | TGCAGCGCGGGACCTTTGAGCACTGAAGCTTTCTTT | TRBJ1-1 | once | - | TRBV29-1
CASTPGRLTVNEQFF | TGTGCCAGCACCCCAGGACGGCTGACAGTTAATGAGCAGTTCTTC | TRBJ2-1 | - | - | TRBV3-1
CSAIGDYLSYEQYF | TGCAGTGCTATAGGGGACTATCTCTCCTACGAGCAGTACTTC | TRBJ2-7 | few | TRBD2 | TRBV20-1
CASGGGPVGNEQFF | TGTGCCAGCGGTGGGGGGCCGGTGGGCAATGAGCAGTTCTTC | TRBJ2-1 | - | - | TRBV6-1
CASNTGAGTDTQYF | TGTGCCAGCAACACAGGGGCGGGAACAGATACGCAGTATTTT | TRBJ2-3 | - | - | TRBV13
CASSYSWDRGVTDTQYF | TGTGCCAGCAGTTACTCTTGGGACAGGGGGGTCACAGATACGCAGTATTTT | TRBJ2-3 | - | TRBD1 | TRBV6-5
CASSVSGGLYEQYF | TGTGCCAGCAGCGTTAGCGGGGGTCTCTACGAGCAGTACTTC | TRBJ2-7 | - | TRBD2 | TRBV7-9
CASSRLRRQEDQPQHF | TGTGCCAGCAGCCGGCTACGTAGACAGGAGGATCAGCCCCAGCATTTT | TRBJ1-5 | - | - | TRBV14
CASSLVGGATNEKLFF | TGTGCCAGCAGCTTAGTAGGGGGGGCAACTAATGAAAAACTGTTTTTT | TRBJ1-4 | - | - | TRBV11-2
CSAKQGGQPQHF | TGCAGTGCTAAACAGGGGGGACAGCCCCAGCATTTT | TRBJ1-5 | - | TRBD1 | TRBV20-1
CSARKGQLSYEQYF | TGCAGTGCTAGAAAGGGACAGCTGTCCTACGAGCAGTACTTC | TRBJ2-7 | few | TRBD1 | TRBV20-1
CATSRLSPGGNNEQFF | TGTGCCACCAGCAGACTCTCCCCGGGGGGGAACAATGAGCAGTTCTTC | TRBJ2-1 | many | TRBD2 | TRBV15
CASSGWQDAYEQYF | TGTGCCAGCAGTGGTTGGCAGGACGCCTACGAGCAGTACTTC | TRBJ2-7 | few | - | TRBV12-3/TRBV12-4
CATSDYTDPVETQYF | TGTGCCACCAGTGATTACACAGATCCGGTTGAGACCCAGTACTTC | TRBJ2-5 | - | - | TRBV24-1
CSARPRTGNEKLFF | TGCAGTGCTAGGCCCCGGACAGGGAATGAAAAACTGTTTTTT | TRBJ1-4 | few | TRBD1 | TRBV20-1
CASTAGGLRYTF | TGTGCCAGCACCGCGGGCGGGTTGAGGTACACCTTC | TRBJ1-2 | few | - | TRBV28
CASSEEPYSYEQYF | TGTGCCAGCAGTGAAGAACCGTACTCCTACGAGCAGTACTTC | TRBJ2-7 | few | - | TRBV2
CASMAQGLKTQYF | TGCGCCAGCATGGCACAGGGGTTGAAGACCCAGTACTTC | TRBJ2-5 | - | TRBD1 | TRBV10-2
CASSPLAGLGMYEQYF | TGTGCCAGCAGCCCTCTCGCGGGACTAGGAATGTACGAGCAGTACTTC | TRBJ2-7 | - | TRBD2 | TRBV7-2
CASSVGTAGYEQYF | TGTGCCAGCAGCGTCGGGACGGCCGGCTACGAGCAGTACTTC | TRBJ2-7 | many | - | TRBV13
CSVEDDRRNYEQYF | TGCAGCGTTGAAGATGATAGACGGAACTACGAGCAGTACTTC | TRBJ2-7 | - | - | TRBV29-1
CSAIAPPPNYEQYF | TGCAGTGCTATAGCTCCACCGCCTAACTACGAGCAGTACTTC | TRBJ2-7 | many | - | TRBV20-1
CASSKEVSPGQAVRNEQFF | TGTGCCAGCAGCAAAGAGGTTTCCCCTGGGCAGGCAGTTCGCAATGAGCAGTTCTTC | TRBJ2-1 | - | - | TRBV21-1
CASGDTGELFF | TGTGCCAGCGGGGACACCGGGGAGCTGTTTTTT | TRBJ2-2 | many | - | TRBV27
CASSVGWNNEKLFF | TGTGCCAGCAGCGTAGGGTGGAATAATGAAAAACTGTTTTTT | TRBJ1-4 | - | - | TRBV9
CASSQGRNNYGYTF | TGTGCCAGCAGCCAAGGACGTAATAACTATGGCTACACCTTC | TRBJ1-2 | few | - | TRBV12-3/TRBV12-4
CASGLGQGTGETQYF | TGTGCTAGTGGTTTAGGACAGGGTACTGGAGAGACCCAGTACTTC | TRBJ2-5 | few | TRBD1 | TRBV12-5
CASSQDRGFDTEAFF | TGTGCCAGCAGCCAGGACAGGGGATTTGACACTGAAGCTTTCTTT | TRBJ1-1 | - | TRBD1 | TRBV11-1
CASRGTLPTDTQYF | TGTGCCAGCAGGGGGACTCTTCCCACAGATACGCAGTATTTT | TRBJ2-3 | - | - | TRBV2
CASSGGQGLAYEQYF | TGTGCCAGCAGTGGTGGACAGGGCCTCGCCTACGAGCAGTACTTC | TRBJ2-7 | - | TRBD1 | TRBV19
CASSFSLAGETQYF | TGTGCCAGCAGTTTTTCACTAGCGGGAGAGACCCAGTACTTC | TRBJ2-5 | few | TRBD2 | TRBV3-1